This T cell receptor beta chain was sequenced for a study of blood T cell repertoires in COVID-19. Study at large: The cDNA or gDNA used as material had been derived from T cells, B-cell-depleted T cells, or PBMCs.

Profiling relied on immunoSEQ multiplex PCR, and the TCRdb table lists in-frame clones only, not all of them. The table shows under 350,000 clones, with around nine tenths occurring only once. With V trimmed by 7 bases and J by 2 bases, 7 bases remained unmatched. The CDR3 sequence is 14 residues long. Looked up from germline, CDR1 is MNHEY and CDR2 is SVGAGI. The sequence derives from a man aged 35-49 years with acute or convalescent COVID-19. Sequences were obtained from peripheral blood. This chain links TRBV6-5 with TRBJ1-2; 7 bases fit TRBD1. CDR3 bases: TGTGCCAGCATGCAGGACAGGTCCAACTATGGCTACACCTTC. Protein: CASMQDRSNYGYTF.